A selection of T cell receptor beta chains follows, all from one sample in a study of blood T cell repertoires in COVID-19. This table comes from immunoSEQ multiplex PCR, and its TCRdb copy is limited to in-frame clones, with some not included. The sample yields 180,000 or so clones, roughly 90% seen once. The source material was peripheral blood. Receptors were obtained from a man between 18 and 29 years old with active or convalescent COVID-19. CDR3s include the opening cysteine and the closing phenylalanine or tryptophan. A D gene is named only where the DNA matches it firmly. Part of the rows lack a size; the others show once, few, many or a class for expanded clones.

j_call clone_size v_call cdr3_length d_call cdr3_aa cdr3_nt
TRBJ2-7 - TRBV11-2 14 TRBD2 CASSLTSVINEQYF TGTGCCAGCAGCTTGACTAGCGTAATCAACGAGCAGTACTTC
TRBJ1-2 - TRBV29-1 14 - CSVVTATLNYGYTF TGCAGCGTTGTTACCGCGACACTTAACTATGGCTACACCTTC
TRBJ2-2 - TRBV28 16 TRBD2 CASSLRASGNTGELFF TGTGCCAGCAGTTTAAGGGCTAGCGGGAACACCGGGGAGCTGTTTTTT
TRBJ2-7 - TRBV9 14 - CASSPSGQTYEQYF TGTGCCAGCAGCCCCTCCGGACAGACCTACGAGCAGTACTTC
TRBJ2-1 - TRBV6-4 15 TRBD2 CASSPRTSGDNEQFF TGTGCCAGCAGCCCTAGGACTAGCGGGGACAATGAGCAGTTCTTC
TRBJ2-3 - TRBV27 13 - CASSFQPRDTQYF TGTGCCAGCAGTTTCCAACCGCGAGATACGCAGTATTTT
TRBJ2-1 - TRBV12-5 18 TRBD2 CASGLSPKTSGSVNEQFF TGTGCTAGTGGTTTGTCCCCTAAAACTAGCGGGAGCGTCAATGAGCAGTTCTTC
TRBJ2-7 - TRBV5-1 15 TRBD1 CASSWGDRDGNEQYF TGCGCCAGCAGCTGGGGGGACAGGGACGGAAACGAGCAGTACTTC
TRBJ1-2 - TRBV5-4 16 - CASSFRDKMSPYGYTF TGTGCCAGCAGCTTCCGAGACAAGATGAGTCCCTATGGCTACACCTTC
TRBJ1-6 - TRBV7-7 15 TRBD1 CASSVSTGSDSPLHF TGTGCCAGCAGCGTATCGACAGGGTCTGATTCACCCCTCCACTTT
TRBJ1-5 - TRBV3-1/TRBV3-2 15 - CASSPRGGGSQPQHF TGTGCCAGCAGCCCCCGAGGGGGGGGCAGTCAGCCCCAGCATTTT
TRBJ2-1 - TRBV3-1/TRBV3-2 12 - CASSQGGGEQFF TGTGCCAGCAGCCAAGGAGGGGGTGAGCAGTTCTTC
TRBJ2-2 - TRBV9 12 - CASSPRAGELFF TGTGCCAGCAGCCCCCGGGCCGGGGAGCTGTTTTTT
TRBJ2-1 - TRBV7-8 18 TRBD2 CASSWTSGRDSSYNEQFF TGTGCCAGCAGCTGGACTAGCGGGAGGGATAGCTCCTACAATGAGCAGTTCTTC
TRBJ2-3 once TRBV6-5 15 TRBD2 CASRILAGSTDTQYF TGTGCCAGCAGGATACTAGCGGGATCCACAGATACGCAGTATTTT
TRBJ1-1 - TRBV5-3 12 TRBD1 CARPGQGTEAFF TGTGCCAGACCCGGACAGGGGACTGAAGCTTTCTTT
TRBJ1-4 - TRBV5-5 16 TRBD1 CASSPGQGFSGEKLFF TGTGCCAGCAGCCCGGGACAGGGGTTTTCTGGTGAAAAACTGTTTTTT
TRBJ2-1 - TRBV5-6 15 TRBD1 CASRSDRGPYNEQFF TGTGCCAGCAGATCCGACAGGGGGCCCTACAATGAGCAGTTCTTC
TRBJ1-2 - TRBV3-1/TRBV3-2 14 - CASSQGKGIGGYTF TGTGCCAGCAGCCAAGGAAAGGGGATCGGGGGCTACACCTTC
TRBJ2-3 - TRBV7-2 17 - CASSLGGPGGTTDTQYF TGTGCCAGCAGCTTAGGGGGGCCAGGGGGGACCACAGATACGCAGTATTTT
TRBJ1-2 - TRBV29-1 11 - CSDEGVYGYTF TGCAGCGATGAGGGCGTCTATGGCTACACCTTC
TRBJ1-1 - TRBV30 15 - CAWSVRGTSYTEAFF TGTGCCTGGAGTGTACGTGGGACATCCTACACTGAAGCTTTCTTT